Described below is a single T cell receptor beta chain sequence and its context. Its antigen is not known. CDR3 length equals 14 residues. V gave up 10 bases and J gave up 6 bases; unmatched junction bases: 15. CDR1 and CDR2 from the germline V gene are SNHLY and FYNNEI. CD4+ cells underwent separation, giving CD45RA+ naive and CD45RA-negative memory subsets. The data are from a study of shared clonotypes between healthy human individuals. The wider study: Three men and a couple of women, aged 18 to 49, were donors.

TCRdb's table, derived via immunoSEQ multiplex PCR, lists solely in-frame clones and lacks some. The sample shows hundreds of thousands of clones, 96% of them seen only once. Broader study findings: In contrast to clonotypes shared by all four donors, non-shared clonotypes had lower generation probabilities.

The sequence was collected from a woman in her 30s in good health. The V gene is TRBV2, the J gene TRBJ2-7; 7 positions match TRBD2. Source material: naive CD4+ T cells sorted from blood. Subset indicated: CD45RA+ positively selected. CDR3 residues: CATKPAGPLGEQYF. The CDR3 DNA is TGTGCCACCAAACCAGCGGGGCCCCTAGGCGAGCAGTACTTC.